One TCR beta chain is described in this entry. What it binds is not known. This CDR3 has 15 residues. Germline CDR1 and CDR2: LGHNA and YSLEER. Trimming pared 0 bases from V and 3 bases from J, leaving 11 bases between. This specimen belongs to a study of cytomegalovirus exposure and HLA in healthy donors. Study details: Caucasian-associated ancestry cluster membership applied to around 80% of nearly 400 genotyped donors.

In the PCR, 60 Vbeta and 13 Jbeta primers were used. Source study methods: As a later analysis found, there were 70 million to 100 million unique TCR beta chains, of which approximately 10 million were shared. Sequenced by immunoSEQ multiplex PCR; TCRdb stores in-frame clones only, minus some. D and trimming come from the DNA, and the V and J calls and clone size come from that table. The sample carries some 130,000 clones, 70% to 85% recorded once. Overall study results and limits: TCR beta V- and J-gene trimming, according to a later analysis, was linked to a missense DCLRE1C variant. Previous analysis showed most TCR beta V segments were productive about 90% or about 30% of the time.

J is TRBJ1-1 and V is TRBV4-3; no firm D call. The sample consisted of PBMCs. The TCR was taken from a female donor in good health and CMV-seronegative. This CDR3 reads CASSQELGRDTEAFF. The CDR3 DNA reads as TGCGCCAGCAGCCAAGAACTGGGGAGGGACACTGAAGCTTTCTTT.